The rows below give T cell receptor beta chains drawn from one sample of a study of T cells in tumors after PD-1 blockade. The repertoire was sequenced with immunoSEQ multiplex PCR; TCRdb's copy has only in-frame clones and lacks some. This sample has about 59,000 clones, with over 75% found just once. Sequenced here: PBMCs, sampled before anti-PD-1 treatment. The receptors were gathered from a human donor with basal cell carcinoma. The CDR3 runs from the conserved cysteine through the conserved F or W. The order of the fields is V gene, D gene, J gene, clone size, CDR3 DNA, CDR3 protein. The D gene is left open where the match is weak. Size is omitted from some rows. Given values are once, few, many or a class for expanded clones.

TRBV24-1,-,TRBJ2-3,-,TGTGCCACCAGTGTCGGAAGCAGGGTTGAAGATACGCAGTATTTT,CATSVGSRVEDTQYF
TRBV20-1,-,TRBJ1-3,-,TGCAGTGCCACCGAGGGGAACACCATATATTTT,CSATEGNTIYF
TRBV5-4,-,TRBJ1-1,few,TGTGCCAGCAGCTTGGCCATCGGTGAGGCTGAAGCTTTCTTT,CASSLAIGEAEAFF
TRBV7-9,-,TRBJ1-3,few,TGTGCCAGCAGCCCCCCAGGAAACACCATATATTTT,CASSPPGNTIYF
TRBV27,-,TRBJ1-1,-,TGTGCCAGCAGTGGGGCGGTCATGAACACTGAAGCTTTCTTT,CASSGAVMNTEAFF
TRBV7-9,TRBD1,TRBJ1-2,-,TGTGCCAGCAGCTTAGCGCAGGGGGTTGAGGGCTACACCTTC,CASSLAQGVEGYTF
TRBV27,TRBD1,TRBJ1-5,-,TGTGCCAGCAGTTCCCGACAGGGGAATCAGCCCCAGCATTTT,CASSSRQGNQPQHF
TRBV15,-,TRBJ2-7,once,TGTGCCACCAGCAGGTCAGGGGACGAGCAGTACTTC,CATSRSGDEQYF
TRBV19,-,TRBJ1-4,few,TGTGCCAGTAGTATAGCCCGGACAACTAATGAAAAACTGTTTTTT,CASSIARTTNEKLFF
TRBV27,TRBD2,TRBJ2-3,-,TGTGCCAGCAAACGGGGGGGCCGAGGTACAGATACGCAGTATTTT,CASKRGGRGTDTQYF
TRBV5-1,-,TRBJ2-5,-,TGCGCCAGCAGCTTGGCCAGGGAGACCCAGTACTTC,CASSLARETQYF
TRBV30,TRBD2,TRBJ2-5,-,TGTGCCTGGAGTGTCTTAGTGGCGGGGGGCGGAGAGACCCAGTACTTC,CAWSVLVAGGGETQYF
TRBV25-1,-,TRBJ2-2,many,TGTGCCAGCAGTAGGGTCGGGGAGCTGTTTTTT,CASSRVGELFF
TRBV3-1/TRBV3-2,TRBD1,TRBJ2-2,-,TGTGCCAGCAGCCTTTACCGGGACAGACGAAACACCGGGGAGCTGTTTTTT,CASSLYRDRRNTGELFF
TRBV5-4,-,TRBJ1-5,-,TGTGCCAGCAGCTTACGACAGGACCATCAGCCCCAGCATTTT,CASSLRQDHQPQHF
TRBV18,TRBD1,TRBJ2-1,-,TGTGCCAGCTCACCGGGGACAGGGGACAATGAGCAGTTCTTC,CASSPGTGDNEQFF
TRBV3-1/TRBV3-2,TRBD2,TRBJ2-1,-,TGTGCCAGCAGCCCAGGACTAGCGGCCTACAATGAGCAGTTCTTC,CASSPGLAAYNEQFF
TRBV19,-,TRBJ2-3,-,TGTGCCAGTAGTACCGGCCCGGAGACAGATACGCAGTATTTT,CASSTGPETDTQYF
TRBV3-1/TRBV3-2,-,TRBJ2-5,-,TGTGCCAGCAGCCAAAGTACAGGGCTGGAGACCCAGTACTTC,CASSQSTGLETQYF
TRBV10-1,-,TRBJ1-2,few,TGCGCCAGCCCGCGCGGAGGGAACTATGGCTACACCTTC,CASPRGGNYGYTF
TRBV3-1/TRBV3-2,-,TRBJ2-7,-,TGTGCCAGCAGCCAAGACGCCTACGAGCAGTACTTC,CASSQDAYEQYF
TRBV15,TRBD1,TRBJ1-2,-,TGTGCCACCAGCAGCGGACAGGGGAATAACTATGGCTACACCTTC,CATSSGQGNNYGYTF
TRBV7-8,TRBD2,TRBJ2-3,few,TGTGCCAGCAGCGCAGGCGGGGGTTACACAGATACGCAGTATTTT,CASSAGGGYTDTQYF
TRBV29-1,-,TRBJ1-1,-,TGCAGCGCGCGAGAGGGTCCGAGGGGGAGCACTGAAGCTTTCTTT,CSAREGPRGSTEAFF
TRBV30,TRBD2,TRBJ2-1,-,TGTGCCTGGAGCCGCGGGGGGGCCCCGAATGAGCAGTTCTTC,CAWSRGGAPNEQFF
TRBV5-1,TRBD1,TRBJ1-6,-,TGCGCCAGCTCTAGACAGGGAGGCAACAATTCACCCCTCCACTTT,CASSRQGGNNSPLHF
TRBV6-4,TRBD2,TRBJ2-1,-,TGTGCCAGCAGTGATAGCCCGGGAGGGAATGAGCAGTTCTTC,CASSDSPGGNEQFF
TRBV5-1,TRBD1,TRBJ1-1,once,TGCGCCAGCAGTATCGGACAGGGAGGAACTGAAGCTTTCTTT,CASSIGQGGTEAFF
TRBV9,-,TRBJ2-5,-,TGTGCCAGCAGCGTAGGACGCAGTACGTACCAAGAGACCCAGTACTTC,CASSVGRSTYQETQYF
TRBV21-1,-,TRBJ1-1,-,TGTGCCAGCAGCGAACCTAACACTGAAGCTTTCTTT,CASSEPNTEAFF
TRBV2,-,TRBJ2-2,-,TGTGCCAGCAGGAAGACGGATCAGGGGACCGGGGAGCTGTTTTTT,CASRKTDQGTGELFF
TRBV4-2,-,TRBJ1-4,-,TGTGCCAGCAGCCAAGTGGGGGGGGATGATGAAAAACTGTTTTTT,CASSQVGGDDEKLFF
TRBV18,-,TRBJ2-3,-,TGTGCCAGCTCACTGGCGCGGGGGCCCGATACGCAGTATTTT,CASSLARGPDTQYF
TRBV7-8,-,TRBJ1-6,few,TGTGCCAGCAGCTTAGAAGAGGGGGGGACCAATTCACCCCTCCACTTT,CASSLEEGGTNSPLHF
TRBV6-5,-,TRBJ1-1,-,TGTGCCAGCCTACGGACGGAGAACACTGAAGCTTTCTTT,CASLRTENTEAFF
TRBV3-1/TRBV3-2,-,TRBJ1-1,-,TGTGCCAGCAGCCGCATTAACAGGGTCACTGAAGCTTTCTTT,CASSRINRVTEAFF
TRBV19,-,TRBJ1-2,-,TGTGCCAGTACCCATTGGGGGCAGGAGTATGGCTACACCTTC,CASTHWGQEYGYTF
TRBV24-1,-,TRBJ2-1,-,TGTGCCACCAGTGATGCGACGCCCGGGAATGAGCAGTTCTTC,CATSDATPGNEQFF
TRBV3-1/TRBV3-2,-,TRBJ2-7,-,TGTGCCAGCAGCCATTGGGGAAAGACGTACGAGCAGTACTTC,CASSHWGKTYEQYF
TRBV7-3,-,TRBJ2-1,-,TGTGCCAGCAGCCAATCGGGACTCCTCAATGAGCAGTTCTTC,CASSQSGLLNEQFF
TRBV5-4,-,TRBJ1-6,-,TGTGCCAGCAGGACAGGCTCTTATTCACCCCTCCACTTT,CASRTGSYSPLHF
TRBV7-2,TRBD2,TRBJ2-3,-,TGTGCCAGCAGCCCGCGACTAGCGGGGATCACAGATACGCAGTATTTT,CASSPRLAGITDTQYF
TRBV20-1,-,TRBJ2-1,-,TGCAGCGCAGGAAGGGTGAATGAGCAGTTCTTC,CSAGRVNEQFF
TRBV19,TRBD1,TRBJ1-5,-,TGTGCCAGTAGTATTCAGGGGGCGCTTCAGCCCCAGCATTTT,CASSIQGALQPQHF
TRBV7-7,-,TRBJ2-7,-,TGTGCTAGCAGCCGCGGGCAGGAAAGCTCCTACGAGCAGTACTTC,CASSRGQESSYEQYF
TRBV7-2,-,TRBJ2-1,-,TGTGCCAGCAGCCCAGTCTCGACAGATAACAATGAGCAGTTCTTC,CASSPVSTDNNEQFF
TRBV19,-,TRBJ1-5,once,TGTGCCAGTAGTATCAGGCTGGGGGCGGGACAGCCCCAGCATTTT,CASSIRLGAGQPQHF